This T cell receptor beta chain derives from a study of early stage breast cancer tumors. For the study at large: About 80% of the 16 invasive tumors were ER+, PR+ and HER2-.

Study results and caveats: Tumors had roughly 2.4-fold higher T cell density and higher clonality than adjacent normal breast tissue. In about 90% of the 16 patients, blood comparison separated tumor from normal breast.

Using immunoSEQ multiplex PCR, the repertoire was profiled, and TCRdb retains in-frame clones only, with some absent. The sample records some 11,000 clones, 75% to 85% being singletons. Trimming cost V 6 bases and J 6 bases; bases outside gene matches: 7. The CDR3 totals 14 residues. Looked up from germline, CDR1 is LGHNA and CDR2 is YNFKEQ. As for this clone: The antigen remains undetermined.

The sequenced material came from breast tumor tissue. The sequence came from a person aged 70 to 80 with breast cancer. The rearrangement joins TRBV4-2 to TRBJ2-2, with TRBD1 matching over 7 bases. For the CDR3, the DNA is TGTGCCAGCAGTACCAGGGGGTTTGCCGGGGAGCTGTTTTTT. This encodes CASSTRGFAGELFF.